This TCR beta chain was found in a study of T-cell reconstitution after alpha-beta-depleted transplantation in children. In the case of this clonotype: Its antigen is unidentified.

Unique molecular identifiers were built into the TCRbeta library. TCRdb re-called the PCR reads with MiXCR, one entry per CDR3 protein. The sample gives around 500,000 distinct CDR3 sequences, roughly 24% of which show up once; around 14% is in the top ten. Overall study findings and caveats: T cells produced anew were the main source of T-cell counts and diversity one year after transplant. By about two months after transplant, alpha-beta T cells reportedly arose from several hundred graft clones that had expanded. The origin of high day-60 TCRbeta diversity in some patients lay in surviving recipient T cells and thymic progenitors.

The source material was PBMCs, mostly from graft donor cells, sampled 360 days after TCRalphabeta/CD19-depleted stem cell transplant. This sequence was found in a boy under three years old who had a stem cell transplant for acute myeloid leukemia, so the T cells may come from the graft donor.

CDR3 residues: CASILYLQGSGELFF. DNA for the CDR3: TGTGCCAGCATCCTCTACCTACAGGGATCCGGGGAGCTGTTTTTT. The V gene is TRBV5-5, the J gene TRBJ2-2; maybe TRBD1 (6 bases). Germline V gene lookup returns CDR1 SGHKS and CDR2 YYEKEE (reference sequence). V lost 6 bases, J lost 6 bases, and 18 bases lay in between. The CDR3 loop spans 15 amino acids.